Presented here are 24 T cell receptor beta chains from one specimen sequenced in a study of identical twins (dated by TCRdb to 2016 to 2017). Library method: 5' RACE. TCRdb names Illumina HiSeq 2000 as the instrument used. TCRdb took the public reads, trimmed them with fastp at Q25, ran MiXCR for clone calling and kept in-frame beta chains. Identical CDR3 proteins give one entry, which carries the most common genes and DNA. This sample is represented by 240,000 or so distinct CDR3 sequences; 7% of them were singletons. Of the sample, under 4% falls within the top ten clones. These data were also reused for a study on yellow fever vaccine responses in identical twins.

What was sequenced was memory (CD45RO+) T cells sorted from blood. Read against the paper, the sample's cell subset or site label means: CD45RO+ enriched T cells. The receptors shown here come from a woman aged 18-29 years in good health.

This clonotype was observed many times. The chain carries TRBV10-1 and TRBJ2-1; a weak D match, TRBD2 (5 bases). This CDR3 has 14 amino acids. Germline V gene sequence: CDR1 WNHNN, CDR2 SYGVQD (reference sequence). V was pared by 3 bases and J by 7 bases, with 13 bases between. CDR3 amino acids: CASSEAAQMNEQFF. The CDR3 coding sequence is TGCGCCAGCAGTGAAGCGGCGCAGATGAATGAGCAGTTCTTC.

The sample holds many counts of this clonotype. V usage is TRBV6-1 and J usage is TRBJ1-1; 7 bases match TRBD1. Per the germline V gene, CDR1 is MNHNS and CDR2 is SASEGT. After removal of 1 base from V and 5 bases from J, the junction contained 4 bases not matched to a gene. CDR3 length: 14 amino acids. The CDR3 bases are TGTGCCAGCAGTGAAGGACAGGGAAGGACTGAAGCTTTCTTT. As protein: CASSEGQGRTEAFF.

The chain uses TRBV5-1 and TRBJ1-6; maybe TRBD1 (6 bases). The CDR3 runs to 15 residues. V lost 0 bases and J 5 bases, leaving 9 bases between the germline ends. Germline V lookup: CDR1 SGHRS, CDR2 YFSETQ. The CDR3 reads CASSLAGTHNSPLHF. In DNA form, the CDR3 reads TGCGCCAGCAGCTTGGCCGGGACACATAATTCACCCCTCCACTTT.

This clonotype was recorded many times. CDR3 coding DNA: TGCAGTGCTCCGAAGACCGATGGACTATCCGTCCAAGAGACCCAGTACTTC. Its translation is CSAPKTDGLSVQETQYF. The gene calls are TRBV20-1 and TRBJ2-5; maybe TRBD2 (6 bases). The V end was cut by 5 bases, the J end by 1 base, with 23 bases between. This CDR3 region has 17 residues. Germline CDR1 DFQATT, CDR2 SNEGSKA (reference sequence).

The CDR3 here is CSARDSLYNEQFF. The CDR3 bases are TGCAGTGCTAGGGACAGTCTTTACAATGAGCAGTTCTTC. The chain recombines TRBV20-1 with TRBJ2-1; perhaps TRBD1 as D (6 bases). The CDR3 extends over 13 amino acids. The germline V gene encodes CDR1 DFQATT and CDR2 SNEGSKA (reference sequence). V gave up 3 bases and J gave up 4 bases, with 10 bases separating them.

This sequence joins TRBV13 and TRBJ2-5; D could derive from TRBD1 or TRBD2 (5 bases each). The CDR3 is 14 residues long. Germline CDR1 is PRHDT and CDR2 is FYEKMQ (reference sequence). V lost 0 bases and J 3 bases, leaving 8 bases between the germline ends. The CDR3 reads CASSLGGAEETQYF. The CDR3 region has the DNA TGTGCCAGCAGCTTAGGCGGGGCAGAAGAGACCCAGTACTTC.

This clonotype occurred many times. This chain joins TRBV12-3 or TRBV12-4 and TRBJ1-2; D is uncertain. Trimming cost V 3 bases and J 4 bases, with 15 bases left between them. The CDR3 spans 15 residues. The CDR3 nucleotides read TGTGCCAGCAGTTTCTCCCTAACAGAAGTCTATGGCTACACCTTC. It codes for CASSFSLTEVYGYTF.

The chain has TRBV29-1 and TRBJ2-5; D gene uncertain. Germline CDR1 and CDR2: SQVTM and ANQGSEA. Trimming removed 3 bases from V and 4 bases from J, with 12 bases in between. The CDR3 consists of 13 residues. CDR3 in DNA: TGCAGCGTTGATGGAACACTTGGAGAGACCCAGTACTTC. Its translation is CSVDGTLGETQYF.

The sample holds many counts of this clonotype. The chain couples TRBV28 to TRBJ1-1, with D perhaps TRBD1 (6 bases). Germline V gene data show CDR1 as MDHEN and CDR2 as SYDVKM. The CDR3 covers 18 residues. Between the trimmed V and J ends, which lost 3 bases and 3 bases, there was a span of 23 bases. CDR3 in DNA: TGTGCCAGCAGTTTCGAGTACAGGGCCAGCTCAGGGGACACTGAAGCTTTCTTT. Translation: CASSFEYRASSGDTEAFF. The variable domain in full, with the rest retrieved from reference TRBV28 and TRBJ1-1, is DVKVTQSSRYLVKRTGEKVFLECVQDMDHENMFWYRQDPGLGLRLIYFSYDVKMKEKGDIPEGYSVSREKKERFSLILESASTNQTSMYLCASSFEYRASSGDTEAFFGQGTRLTVV.

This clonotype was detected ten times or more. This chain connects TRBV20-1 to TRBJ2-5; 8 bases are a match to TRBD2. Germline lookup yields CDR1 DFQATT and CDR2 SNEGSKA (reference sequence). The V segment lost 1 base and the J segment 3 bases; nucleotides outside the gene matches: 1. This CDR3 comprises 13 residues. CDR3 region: CSARVLAEETQYF. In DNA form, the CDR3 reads TGCAGTGCTAGAGTACTAGCGGAAGAGACCCAGTACTTC.

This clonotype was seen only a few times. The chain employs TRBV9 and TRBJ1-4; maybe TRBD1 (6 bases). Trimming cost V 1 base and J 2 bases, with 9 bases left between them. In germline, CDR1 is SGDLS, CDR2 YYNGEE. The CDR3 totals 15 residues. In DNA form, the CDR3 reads TGTGCCAGCAGCGTAACTAGGGGGACTAATGAAAAACTGTTTTTT. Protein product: CASSVTRGTNEKLFF.

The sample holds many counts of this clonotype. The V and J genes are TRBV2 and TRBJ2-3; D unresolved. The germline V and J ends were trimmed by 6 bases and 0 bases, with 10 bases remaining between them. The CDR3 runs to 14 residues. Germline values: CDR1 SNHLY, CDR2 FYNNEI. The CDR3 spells CASRVTPSTDTQYF. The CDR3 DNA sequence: TGTGCCAGCAGGGTCACCCCTAGCACAGATACGCAGTATTTT.

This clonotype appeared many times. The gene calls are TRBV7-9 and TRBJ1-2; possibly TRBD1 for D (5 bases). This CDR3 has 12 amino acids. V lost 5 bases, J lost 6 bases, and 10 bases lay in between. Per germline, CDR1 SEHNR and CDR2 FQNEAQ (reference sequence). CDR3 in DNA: TGTGCCAGCAGCCCCCAGGGTGATGGCTACACCTTC. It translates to CASSPQGDGYTF.

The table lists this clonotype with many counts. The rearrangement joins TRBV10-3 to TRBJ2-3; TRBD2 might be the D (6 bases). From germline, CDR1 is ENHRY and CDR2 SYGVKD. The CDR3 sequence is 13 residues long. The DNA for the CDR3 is TGTGCTACCGGGGGAGTGGTGACGGATACGCAGTATTTT. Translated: CATGGVVTDTQYF.

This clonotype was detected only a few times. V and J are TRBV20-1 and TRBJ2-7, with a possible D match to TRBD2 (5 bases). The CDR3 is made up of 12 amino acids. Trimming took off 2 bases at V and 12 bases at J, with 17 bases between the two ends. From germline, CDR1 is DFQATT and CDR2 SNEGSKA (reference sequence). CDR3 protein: CSARMSQRELYF. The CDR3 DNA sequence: TGCAGTGCTAGAATGTCCCAGAGGGAGTTGTACTTC.

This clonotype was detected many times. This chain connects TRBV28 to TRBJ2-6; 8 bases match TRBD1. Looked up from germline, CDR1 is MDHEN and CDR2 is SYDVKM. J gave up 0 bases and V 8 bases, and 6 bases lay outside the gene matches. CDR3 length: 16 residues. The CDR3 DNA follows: TGTGCCAGCGTGACAGGGGCACTCTCTGGGGCCAACGTCCTGACTTTC. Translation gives CASVTGALSGANVLTF. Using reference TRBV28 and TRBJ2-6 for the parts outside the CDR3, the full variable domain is DVKVTQSSRYLVKRTGEKVFLECVQDMDHENMFWYRQDPGLGLRLIYFSYDVKMKEKGDIPEGYSVSREKKERFSLILESASTNQTSMYLCASVTGALSGANVLTFGAGSRLTVL.

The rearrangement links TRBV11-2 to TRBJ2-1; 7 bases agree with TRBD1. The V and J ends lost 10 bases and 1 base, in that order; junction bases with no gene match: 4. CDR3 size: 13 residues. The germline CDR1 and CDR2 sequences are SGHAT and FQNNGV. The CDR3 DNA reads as TGTGCCACCAGACAGGGATCCTACAATGAGCAGTTCTTC. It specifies CATRQGSYNEQFF.

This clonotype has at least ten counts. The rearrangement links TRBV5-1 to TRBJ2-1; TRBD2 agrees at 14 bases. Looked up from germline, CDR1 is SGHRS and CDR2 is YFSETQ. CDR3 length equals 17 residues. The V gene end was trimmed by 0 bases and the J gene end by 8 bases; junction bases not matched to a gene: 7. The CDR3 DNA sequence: TGCGCCAGCAGCTTGGGACTAGCGGGGGGGCCTTTCGATGAGCAGTTCTTC. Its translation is CASSLGLAGGPFDEQFF.

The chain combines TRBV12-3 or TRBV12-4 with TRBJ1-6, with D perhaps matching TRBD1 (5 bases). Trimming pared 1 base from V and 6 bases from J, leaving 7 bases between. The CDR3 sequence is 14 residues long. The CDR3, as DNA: TGTGCCAGCAGTTTAGGGGGGTCTAATTCACCCCTCCACTTT. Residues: CASSLGGSNSPLHF.

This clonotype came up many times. CDR3 in amino acids: CASRAGYSGNTIYF. The CDR3 DNA reads TGTGCCAGCAGGGCGGGGTACTCTGGAAACACCATATATTTT. The V and J genes are TRBV12-3 or TRBV12-4 and TRBJ1-3; D is unresolved. The CDR3 runs to 14 residues. V was cut by 6 bases and J by 0 bases, with 9 bases left in between.

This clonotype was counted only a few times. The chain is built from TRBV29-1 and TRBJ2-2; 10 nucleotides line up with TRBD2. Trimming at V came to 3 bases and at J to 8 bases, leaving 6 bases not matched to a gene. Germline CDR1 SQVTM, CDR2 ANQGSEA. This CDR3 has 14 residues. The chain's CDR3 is CSVDPSGSKGELFF. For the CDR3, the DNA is TGCAGCGTTGACCCTAGCGGGAGCAAAGGGGAGCTGTTTTTT.

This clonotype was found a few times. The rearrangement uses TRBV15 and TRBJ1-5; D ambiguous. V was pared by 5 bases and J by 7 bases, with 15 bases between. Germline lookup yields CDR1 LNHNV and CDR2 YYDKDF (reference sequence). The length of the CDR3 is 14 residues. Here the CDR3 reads CATSDPRLRQPQHF. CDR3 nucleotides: TGTGCCACCAGCGACCCCCGGTTAAGGCAGCCCCAGCATTTT.

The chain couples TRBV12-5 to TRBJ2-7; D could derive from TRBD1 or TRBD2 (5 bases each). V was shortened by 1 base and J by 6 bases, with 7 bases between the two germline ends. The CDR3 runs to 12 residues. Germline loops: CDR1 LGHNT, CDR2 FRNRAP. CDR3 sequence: CASGLGGAEQYF. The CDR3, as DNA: TGTGCTAGTGGTTTGGGAGGGGCCGAGCAGTACTTC. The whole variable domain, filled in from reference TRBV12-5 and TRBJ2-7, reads DARVTQTPRHKVTEMGQEVTMRCQPILGHNTVFWYRQTMMQGLELLAYFRNRAPLDDSGMPKDRFSAEMPDATLATLKIQPSEPRDSAVYFCASGLGGAEQYFGPGTRLTVT.

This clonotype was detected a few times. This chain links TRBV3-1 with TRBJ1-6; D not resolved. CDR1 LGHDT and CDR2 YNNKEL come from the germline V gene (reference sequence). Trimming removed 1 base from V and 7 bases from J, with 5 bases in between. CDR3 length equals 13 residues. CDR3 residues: CASSQGWNSPLHF. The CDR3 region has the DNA TGTGCCAGCAGCCAAGGGTGGAATTCACCCCTCCACTTT.